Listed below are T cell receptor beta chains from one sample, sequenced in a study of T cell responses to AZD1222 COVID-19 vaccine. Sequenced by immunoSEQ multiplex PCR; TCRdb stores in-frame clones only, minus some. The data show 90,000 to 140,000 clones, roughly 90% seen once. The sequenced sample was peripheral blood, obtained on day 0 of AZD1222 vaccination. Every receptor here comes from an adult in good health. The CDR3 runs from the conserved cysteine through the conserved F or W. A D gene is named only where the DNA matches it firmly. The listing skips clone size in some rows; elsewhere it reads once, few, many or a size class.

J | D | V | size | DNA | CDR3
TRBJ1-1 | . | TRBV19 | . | TGTGCCAGTAGTCTCCAGGGGAGGAACACTGAAGCTTTCTTT | CASSLQGRNTEAFF
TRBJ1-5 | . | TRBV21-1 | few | TGTGCCAGCAGCACCCGGAGGGGTCGAGACAGGGATAGGATACGTCAGCCCCAGCATTTT | CASSTRRGRDRDRIRQPQHF
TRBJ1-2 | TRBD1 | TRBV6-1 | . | TGTGCCAGCAGTGACGATACAGGGGTTCGTGGCTACACCTTC | CASSDDTGVRGYTF
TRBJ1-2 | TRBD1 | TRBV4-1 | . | TGCGCCAGCAGCCAAGAGGAGCAGGGGGGGGGCTATGGCTACACCTTC | CASSQEEQGGGYGYTF
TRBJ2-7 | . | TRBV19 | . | TGTGCCAGTAGTATAGGTCCGGGACCCGAGCAGTACTTC | CASSIGPGPEQYF
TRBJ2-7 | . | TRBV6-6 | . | TGTGCCAGCAGTTACAGGCGTGAGGGGAACTACGAGCAGTACTTC | CASSYRREGNYEQYF
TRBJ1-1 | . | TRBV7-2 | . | TGTGCCAGCAGCCGTCAAAAAGGTGCTGAAGCTTTCTTT | CASSRQKGAEAFF
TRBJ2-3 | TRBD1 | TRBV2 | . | TGTGCCAGCAGAAATCCCGGGACAGGGGACACAGATACGCAGTATTTT | CASRNPGTGDTDTQYF
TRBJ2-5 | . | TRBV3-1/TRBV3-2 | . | TGTGCCAGCAGCCAATGGGAGACCCAACAAGAGACCCAGTACTTC | CASSQWETQQETQYF
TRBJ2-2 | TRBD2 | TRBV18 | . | TGTGCCAGCTCACCAGTGGGACTAGACACCGGGGAGCTGTTTTTT | CASSPVGLDTGELFF
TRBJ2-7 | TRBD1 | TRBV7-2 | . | TGTGCCAGCAGCCCAGGGGGACAGTACGAGCAGTACTTC | CASSPGGQYEQYF
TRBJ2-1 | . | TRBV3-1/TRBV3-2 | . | TGTGCCAGCAGCCACCCCCGCGAGGGCGGGCAGTTCTTC | CASSHPREGGQFF
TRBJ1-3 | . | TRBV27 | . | TGTGCCAGCAGTTTATCGAGACCGTATGGAAACACCATATATTTT | CASSLSRPYGNTIYF
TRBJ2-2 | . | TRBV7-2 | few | TGTGCCAGCAGCTTAACACCGGGGACCGGGGAGCTGTTTTTT | CASSLTPGTGELFF
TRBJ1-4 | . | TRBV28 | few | TGTGCCAGCATCCAGGGAGGGCTGGGTAATGAAAAACTGTTTTTT | CASIQGGLGNEKLFF
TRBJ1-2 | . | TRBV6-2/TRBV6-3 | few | TGTGCCAGCAGCCGGGGAGGATACGATGGCTACACCTTC | CASSRGGYDGYTF
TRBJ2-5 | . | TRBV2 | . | TGTGCCAGCAGTGGTCGCGGGGAAGGGACCCAGTACTTC | CASSGRGEGTQYF
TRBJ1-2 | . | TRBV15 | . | TGTGCCACCCGGCCCAGGTCGGGGGGCTACACCTTC | CATRPRSGGYTF
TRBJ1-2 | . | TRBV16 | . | TGTGCCAGCAGCCAGGACAGTTTGAATGGCTACACCTTC | CASSQDSLNGYTF
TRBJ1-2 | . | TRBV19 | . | TGTGCCAGCGTGTCAGGGCCCCGCTATGGCTACACCTTC | CASVSGPRYGYTF
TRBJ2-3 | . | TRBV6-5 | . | TGTGCCAGCAGTTATGGAGATACGCAGTATTTT | CASSYGDTQYF